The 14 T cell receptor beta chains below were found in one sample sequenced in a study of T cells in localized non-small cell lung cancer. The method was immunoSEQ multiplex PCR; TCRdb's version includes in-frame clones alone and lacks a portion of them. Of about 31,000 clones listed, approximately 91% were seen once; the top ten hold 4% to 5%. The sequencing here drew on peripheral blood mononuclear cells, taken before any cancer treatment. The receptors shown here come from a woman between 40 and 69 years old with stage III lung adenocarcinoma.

CDR3 sequence reads: CASSRDYSNQPQHF. The CDR3 DNA reads as TGTGCCAGCAGTCGGGATTATAGCAATCAGCCCCAGCATTTT. The rearrangement uses TRBV7-2 and TRBJ1-5; D is ambiguous. The V and J ends lost 6 bases and 0 bases respectively, with 9 bases between them. Germline CDR1 and CDR2: SGHTA and FQGNSA. The CDR3 contains 14 residues.

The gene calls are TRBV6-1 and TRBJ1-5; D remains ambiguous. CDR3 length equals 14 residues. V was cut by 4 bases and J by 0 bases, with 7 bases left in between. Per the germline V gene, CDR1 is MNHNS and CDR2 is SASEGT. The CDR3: CASSGVNSNQPQHF. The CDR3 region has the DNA TGTGCCAGCAGTGGAGTTAATAGCAATCAGCCCCAGCATTTT.

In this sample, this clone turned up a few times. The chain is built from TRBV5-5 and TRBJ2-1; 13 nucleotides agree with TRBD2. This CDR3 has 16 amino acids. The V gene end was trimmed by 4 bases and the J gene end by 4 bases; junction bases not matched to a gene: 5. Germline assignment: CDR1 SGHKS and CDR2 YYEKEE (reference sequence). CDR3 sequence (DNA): TGTGCCAGCAGCGTAGGGACTAGCGGGAAATACAATGAGCAGTTCTTC. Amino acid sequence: CASSVGTSGKYNEQFF.

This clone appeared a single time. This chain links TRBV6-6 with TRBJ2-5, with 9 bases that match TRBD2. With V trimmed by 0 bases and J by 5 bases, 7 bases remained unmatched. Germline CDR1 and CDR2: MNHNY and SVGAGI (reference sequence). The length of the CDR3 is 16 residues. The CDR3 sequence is CASSYSEAGGGETQYF. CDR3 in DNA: TGTGCCAGCAGTTACTCGGAAGCGGGGGGCGGGGAGACCCAGTACTTC.

This CDR3 is CAITSGQGFYEQYF. For the CDR3, the DNA is TGTGCCATCACTTCGGGACAGGGATTCTACGAGCAGTACTTC. The gene calls are TRBV10-3 and TRBJ2-7, with 9 positions matching TRBD1. The CDR3 has 14 amino acids. Looked up from germline, CDR1 is ENHRY and CDR2 is SYGVKD. J was trimmed by 3 bases and V by 7 bases; bases with no gene match: 7.

CDR3 sequence reads: CASSLGGPVLYEQYF. DNA for the CDR3: TGTGCCAGCAGTTTAGGAGGTCCCGTCCTCTACGAGCAGTACTTC. The genes are TRBV28 and TRBJ2-7, with a tentative D call TRBD2 (5 bases). The CDR3 has 15 residues. V was cut by 2 bases and J by 3 bases, with 14 bases left in between. Germline V gene data show CDR1 as MDHEN and CDR2 as SYDVKM.

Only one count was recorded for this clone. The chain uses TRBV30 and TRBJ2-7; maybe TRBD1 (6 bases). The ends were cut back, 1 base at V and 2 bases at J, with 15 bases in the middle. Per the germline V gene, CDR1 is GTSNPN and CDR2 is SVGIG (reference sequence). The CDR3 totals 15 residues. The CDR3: CAWSGPGTRAYEQYF. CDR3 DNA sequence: TGTGCCTGGAGTGGACCCGGGACACGAGCCTACGAGCAGTACTTC.

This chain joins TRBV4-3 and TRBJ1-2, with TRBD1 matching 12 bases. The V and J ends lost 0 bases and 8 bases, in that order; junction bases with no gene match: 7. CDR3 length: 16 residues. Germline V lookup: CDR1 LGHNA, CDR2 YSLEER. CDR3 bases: TGCGCCAGCAGCCAAGACCGGGACAGGGGGCGCGTCGGCTACACCTTC. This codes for CASSQDRDRGRVGYTF.

CDR3 sequence reads: CASGALASREQFF. As DNA, the CDR3 is TGTGCCAGTGGCGCTCTAGCCTCCCGTGAGCAGTTCTTC. The chain is built from TRBV19 and TRBJ2-1; maybe TRBD2 (5 bases). With 8 bases removed from V and 9 bases from J, the gap between germline ends came to 17 bases. Germline V gene data show CDR1 as LNHDA and CDR2 as SQIVND (reference sequence). The CDR3 runs 13 residues. The full variable domain, rest sourced from reference TRBV19 and TRBJ2-1, is DGGITQSPKYLFRKEGQNVTLSCEQNLNHDAMYWYRQDPGQGLRLIYYSQIVNDFQKGDIAEGYSVSREKKESFPLTVTSAQKNPTAFYLCASGALASREQFFGPGTRLTVL.

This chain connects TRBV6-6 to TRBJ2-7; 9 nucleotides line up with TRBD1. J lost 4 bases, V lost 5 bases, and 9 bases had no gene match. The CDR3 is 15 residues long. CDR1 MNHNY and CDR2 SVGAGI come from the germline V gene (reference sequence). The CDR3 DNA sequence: TGTGCCAGCAGTCGGACAGGGGAGGGAACGTACGAGCAGTACTTC. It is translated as CASSRTGEGTYEQYF.

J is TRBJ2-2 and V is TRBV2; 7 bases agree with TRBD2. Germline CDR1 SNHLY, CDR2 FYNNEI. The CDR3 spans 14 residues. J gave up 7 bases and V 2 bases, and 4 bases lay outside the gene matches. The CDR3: CASSENGGVGELFF. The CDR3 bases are TGTGCCAGCAGTGAAAATGGGGGGGTCGGGGAGCTGTTTTTT.

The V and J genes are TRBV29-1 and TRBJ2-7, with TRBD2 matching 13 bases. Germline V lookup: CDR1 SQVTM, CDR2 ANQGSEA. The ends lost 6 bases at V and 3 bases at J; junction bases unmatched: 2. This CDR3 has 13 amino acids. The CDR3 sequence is CSVRLAGGYEQYF. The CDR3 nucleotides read TGCAGCGTGCGACTAGCGGGAGGCTACGAGCAGTACTTC.

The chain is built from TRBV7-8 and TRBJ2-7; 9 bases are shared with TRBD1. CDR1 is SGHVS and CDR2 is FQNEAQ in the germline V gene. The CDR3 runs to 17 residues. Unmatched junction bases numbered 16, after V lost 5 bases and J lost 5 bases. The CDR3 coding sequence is TGTGCCAGCAGCCCACCTCTCCGGGACAGGGCCCCCCACGAGCAGTACTTC. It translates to CASSPPLRDRAPHEQYF. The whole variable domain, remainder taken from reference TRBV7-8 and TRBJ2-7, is GAGVSQSPRYKVAKRGQDVALRCDPISGHVSLFWYQQALGQGPEFLTYFQNEAQLDKSGLPSDRFFAERPEGSVSTLKIQRTQQEDSAVYLCASSPPLRDRAPHEQYFGPGTRLTVT.

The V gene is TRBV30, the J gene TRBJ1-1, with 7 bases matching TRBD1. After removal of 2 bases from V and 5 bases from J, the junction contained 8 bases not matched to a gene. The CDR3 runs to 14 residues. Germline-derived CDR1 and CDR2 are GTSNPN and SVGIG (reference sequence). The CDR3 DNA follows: TGTGCCTGGAGTCCTGACAGGGTAGGGACTGAAGCTTTCTTT. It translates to CAWSPDRVGTEAFF.